The T cell receptor beta chain described here comes from a study of T-cell memory formation after mild COVID-19. Study summary: The two donors had largely donor-specific TCR clusters.

5'RACE with constant-segment primers built TCRalpha and TCRbeta cDNA libraries with UMIs. A single record per CDR3 protein comes from TCRdb applying MiXCR to the 5' RACE reads. The sample consists of 150,000 to 200,000 distinct CDR3 sequences, 31% of them appearing once. Trimming left V 2 bases short and J 3 bases short, with 9 bases between. The CDR3 runs 15 residues. From germline, CDR1 is SGDLS and CDR2 YYNGEE. Points on this clonotype: Antigen specificity is unknown.

Whole-study findings and limits: Shrinking CD4+ clones resided mostly in CM and EM, and CD8+ ones in EMRA. Balance between CD4 and CD8 was seen in clones contracting day 15 to 85, and a CD4+ lean was seen in later expanders.

The receptor comes from an adult woman who had mild COVID-19 (a few samples of this study predate the infection). Cell type and time point are not known. The sequenced sample consisted of PBMCs or a T cell subset sorted from them (not recorded which). The genes are TRBV9 and TRBJ1-6, with a weak D call TRBD1 (6 bases). The CDR3 coding sequence is TGTGCCAGCAGCGTGGACAGTAACTATAATTCACCCCTCCACTTT. This sequence encodes CASSVDSNYNSPLHF.